The next 23 T cell receptor beta chains were all read from a single sample in a study of OX40 agonist ivuxolimab in advanced cancers. Libraries came from the immunoSEQ multiplex PCR assay. In its TCRdb copy, this immuneACCESS table keeps in-frame sequences only and misses some clones. Where compared with another copy, unresolved V genes explain less than half of these, and the others have no known cause. The sample data list about 58,000 clones, and 80% to 90% of these were observed just once. The ten top clones hold over 3% of the sample. Sample: CD4+ or CD8+ T cells sorted from blood, taken in a trial of the OX40 agonist ivuxolimab. The receptor set was obtained from an adult with an advanced solid tumor such as melanoma, head and neck, liver or kidney cancer.

This chain connects TRBV18 to TRBJ2-5; D call uncertain. The CDR3 runs 11 residues. V dropped 5 bases and J dropped 5 bases, with 6 bases sitting between them. From germline, CDR1 is KGHSH and CDR2 LQKENI. The CDR3 region has the DNA TGTGCCAGCTCAACCACGGAGACCCAGTACTTC. The encoded protein is CASSTTETQYF.

This chain's CDR3 is CASSINGGSGSGYEQFF. CDR3 DNA sequence: TGTGCCAGCTCAATCAACGGGGGGAGCGGGAGTGGTTATGAGCAGTTCTTC. This chain links TRBV18 with TRBJ2-1; 8 bases are shared with TRBD2. Germline V CDR1 and CDR2: KGHSH, LQKENI. This CDR3 has 17 residues. The V segment lost 5 bases and the J segment 8 bases; nucleotides outside the gene matches: 17. The full variable domain, rest sourced from reference TRBV18 and TRBJ2-1, is NAGVMQNPRHLVRRRGQEARLRCSPMKGHSHVYWYRQLPEEGLKFMVYLQKENIIDESGMPKERFSAEFPKEGPSILRIQQVVRGDSAAYFCASSINGGSGSGYEQFFGPGTRLTVL.

The genes are TRBV7-9 and TRBJ2-2; perhaps TRBD1 as D (5 bases). V was clipped by 8 bases and J by 4 bases, with 8 bases between them. The CDR3 contains 12 residues. The germline CDR1 and CDR2 sequences are SEHNR and FQNEAQ (reference sequence). The CDR3 spells CASHRSTGELFF. CDR3 DNA: TGTGCCAGCCACAGGAGCACCGGGGAGCTGTTTTTT.

The chain carries TRBV6-5 and TRBJ2-2; D remains unclear. V lost 5 bases, J lost 6 bases, and 13 bases lay in between. Per germline, CDR1 MNHEY and CDR2 SVGAGI. This CDR3 has 14 amino acids. CDR3 region: CASSRGSDAGELFF. DNA of the CDR3: TGTGCCAGCAGTCGCGGTTCGGATGCCGGGGAGCTGTTTTTT.

The J gene is TRBJ2-3, the V gene TRBV2; 7 bases are a match to TRBD2. The CDR3 totals 17 residues. Germline assignment: CDR1 SNHLY and CDR2 FYNNEI. Trimming took 2 bases from V and 5 from J; bases not matched to a gene: 13. CDR3: CASSETSSGWGIDTQYF. The CDR3 DNA reads as TGTGCCAGCAGTGAAACCTCTAGCGGTTGGGGGATAGATACGCAGTATTTT.

The rearrangement uses TRBV18 and TRBJ2-7; 7 nucleotides align to TRBD1. V trimming: 6 bases; J trimming: 4 bases; junction bases outside the gene matches: 9. CDR1 and CDR2 (germline): KGHSH, LQKENI. The CDR3 sequence is 14 residues long. CDR3 nucleotides: TGTGCCAGCTCCGGATCCGGGACAGCTTACGAGCAGTACTTC. This gives the protein CASSGSGTAYEQYF.

The count of this clone is one. The V call is TRBV19, the J call TRBJ2-2; the D gene is possibly TRBD1 (7 bases). This CDR3 is built from 15 residues. Germline loops: CDR1 LNHDA, CDR2 SQIVND (reference sequence). Trimming left V 5 bases short and J 2 bases short, with 12 bases between. The CDR3 spells CASSRGTANTGELFF. DNA for the CDR3: TGTGCCAGTAGTCGGGGGACAGCTAACACCGGGGAGCTGTTTTTT.

The rearrangement links TRBV6-1 to TRBJ1-5; D is possibly TRBD1 (5 bases). Germline loops: CDR1 MNHNS, CDR2 SASEGT. V was trimmed by 4 bases and J by 7 bases, leaving 14 bases between them. The CDR3 totals 14 residues. CDR3 sequence reads: CASSGEAGRQPQHF. Written as DNA, the CDR3 is TGTGCCAGCAGTGGGGAGGCAGGGAGACAGCCCCAGCATTTT.

This rearrangement joins TRBV18 to TRBJ1-6; D remains unclear. V gave up 4 bases and J gave up 6 bases, with 10 bases separating them. Germline-derived CDR1 and CDR2 are KGHSH and LQKENI. The CDR3 length is 14 residues. The CDR3 is CASSREQSNSPLHF. In DNA, the CDR3 is TGTGCCAGCTCACGGGAACAATCTAATTCACCCCTCCACTTT.

This clone was seen just once. This chain links TRBV5-1 with TRBJ2-7, with a possible D match to TRBD2 (6 bases). Trimming removed 1 base from V and 3 bases from J, with 14 bases in between. The CDR3 extends over 15 amino acids. The germline V gene encodes CDR1 SGHRS and CDR2 YFSETQ. The CDR3, as DNA: TGCGCCAGCAGCTTGACGGTTAGCGGAAACTACGAGCAGTACTTC. It yields the protein CASSLTVSGNYEQYF.

This chain joins TRBV7-2 and TRBJ2-5; D remains unclear. The CDR3 extends over 12 amino acids. V was clipped by 1 base and J by 6 bases, with 6 bases between them. Per the germline V gene, CDR1 is SGHTA and CDR2 is FQGNSA. This CDR3 is CASSLDGKTQYF. The CDR3 nucleotides read TGTGCCAGCAGCTTAGATGGAAAGACCCAGTACTTC.

This clone was observed a few times. This sequence joins TRBV19 and TRBJ1-1; perhaps TRBD1 as D (5 bases). V was cut by 2 bases and J by 3 bases, with 13 bases left in between. CDR1 and CDR2 (germline): LNHDA, SQIVND (reference sequence). This CDR3 has 15 amino acids. The CDR3 DNA follows: TGTGCCAGTAGTATACCCCCGGGGGGGTACACTGAAGCTTTCTTT. It encodes CASSIPPGGYTEAFF.

Concerning this clone itself: A far larger clone is one nucleotide away, so this likely arose from a read error. The gene calls are TRBV5-5 and TRBJ1-5; D is uncertain. The CDR3 extends over 15 amino acids. Germline V lookup: CDR1 SGHKS, CDR2 YYEKEE (reference sequence). V was clipped by 0 bases and J by 2 bases, with 9 bases between them. In DNA form, the CDR3 reads TGTGCCAGCAGCTTGGATTCATCTCGCAATCAGCCCCAGCATTTT. It is translated as CASSLDSSRNQPQHF.

This rearrangement joins TRBV2 to TRBJ1-5; 8 positions match TRBD1. V lost 8 bases to trimming and J lost 6 bases; unmatched junction nucleotides: 6. CDR3 length: 13 residues. Germline V gene sequence: CDR1 SNHLY, CDR2 FYNNEI. The CDR3 protein is CASSRQGSQPQHF. In nucleotides, the CDR3 is TGTGCCAGCTCTCGACAGGGGAGTCAGCCCCAGCATTTT.

The J gene is TRBJ2-7, the V gene TRBV11-2; maybe TRBD1 (6 bases). Germline CDR1 reads SGHAT; CDR2 reads FQNNGV. V was pared by 1 base and J by 2 bases, with 9 bases between. The length of the CDR3 is 14 residues. The CDR3 sequence: CASSLVSGAYEQYF. CDR3 sequence (DNA): TGTGCCAGCAGCTTAGTCTCAGGGGCCTACGAGCAGTACTTC.

V is TRBV6-6 and J is TRBJ2-1, with 9 positions matching TRBD1. Trimming at V came to 6 bases and at J to 7 bases, leaving 10 bases not matched to a gene. The CDR3 extends over 15 amino acids. In germline, CDR1 is MNHNY, CDR2 SVGAGI (reference sequence). The CDR3 protein is CASSQGQGPRNEQFF. The CDR3 nucleotides read TGTGCCAGCAGCCAGGGACAGGGCCCAAGGAATGAGCAGTTCTTC.

This clone was observed once. The chain couples TRBV7-9 to TRBJ1-1; D is perhaps TRBD1 (5 bases). V shed 4 bases and J shed 3 bases, with 6 bases lying between them. Per the germline V gene, CDR1 is SEHNR and CDR2 is FQNEAQ (reference sequence). CDR3 length equals 12 residues. As DNA, the CDR3 is TGTGCCAGCAGCTGGGGCGACACTGAAGCTTTCTTT. The encoded protein is CASSWGDTEAFF.

The chain combines TRBV5-4 with TRBJ2-3, with unresolved D. The CDR3 loop spans 13 amino acids. Germline loops: CDR1 SGHNT, CDR2 YYREEE (reference sequence). V lost 6 bases, J lost 0 bases, and 8 bases lay in between. For the CDR3, the DNA is TGTGCCAGCACACGGTTTAGCACAGATACGCAGTATTTT. It is translated as CASTRFSTDTQYF.

The rearrangement uses TRBV7-9 and TRBJ2-7; D tentatively fits TRBD1 or TRBD2 (6 bases each). CDR3 length: 14 amino acids. Germline V CDR1 and CDR2: SEHNR, FQNEAQ (reference sequence). Deletions cut 5 bases from V and 5 bases from J, with 16 bases between. The CDR3 is CASSTRGRRDEQYF. CDR3 sequence (DNA): TGTGCCAGCAGCACACGGGGGCGTCGGGACGAGCAGTACTTC.

The chain's CDR3 is CASSEWGYEQYF. CDR3 nucleotide sequence: TGTGCCAGCAGTGAATGGGGGTACGAGCAGTACTTC. The chain combines TRBV6-1 with TRBJ2-7; D may match TRBD1 or TRBD2 (5 bases each). Per germline, CDR1 MNHNS and CDR2 SASEGT. This CDR3 contains 12 residues. The V and J ends lost 2 bases and 4 bases respectively, with 6 bases between them.

The chain combines TRBV5-8 with TRBJ1-4; D not resolved. Germline V gene data show CDR1 as SGHTS and CDR2 as YDEGEE. V lost 5 bases and J 0 bases, leaving 11 bases between the germline ends. The length of the CDR3 is 15 residues. CDR3 residues: CASSVGHATNEKLFF. The CDR3 coding sequence is TGTGCCAGCAGTGTCGGTCATGCAACTAATGAAAAACTGTTTTTT. Full variable domain (missing parts from reference TRBV5-8 and TRBJ1-4): EAGVTQSPTHLIKTRGQQATLRCSPISGHTSVYWYQQALGLGLQFLLWYDEGEERNRGNFPPRFSGRQFPNYSSELNVNALELEDSALYLCASSVGHATNEKLFFGSGTQLSVL.

The J gene is TRBJ1-6, the V gene TRBV28; D is perhaps TRBD1 (5 bases). CDR1 and CDR2 from the germline V gene are MDHEN and SYDVKM. V gave up 5 bases and J gave up 9 bases, with 8 bases separating them. CDR3 size: 12 residues. The CDR3 spells CASSSGGSPLHF. The CDR3 DNA reads as TGTGCCAGCAGTAGTGGGGGTTCACCCCTCCACTTT.

Written as DNA, the CDR3 is TGTGCCAGCAGCTTAGTATTTTCCGGTAACACTGAAGCTTTCTTT. Translated, it gives CASSLVFSGNTEAFF. The chain employs TRBV11-2 and TRBJ1-1, with D unresolved. Trimming took off 1 base at V and 2 bases at J, with 11 bases between the two ends. Germline CDR1 SGHAT, CDR2 FQNNGV. The CDR3 covers 15 residues.